Listed here is a single T cell receptor (beta chain). CDR1 and CDR2 from the germline V gene are MNHEY and SMNVEV (reference sequence). Trimming took off 2 bases at V and 10 bases at J, with 9 bases between the two ends. There are 13 residues in the CDR3. This specimen comes from a study of T cell changes during pregnancy in multiple sclerosis. Clones were sequenced by immunoSEQ multiplex PCR, and TCRdb holds only the in-frame ones, with some missing. The sample has 40,000 to 55,000 clones; 75% to 90% are singletons. This clonotype was obtained from a female donor with multiple sclerosis, enrolled in a pregnancy study. Here the sequenced sample was CD8+ T cells from peripheral blood mononuclear cells, taken in the second trimester of pregnancy. This sequence joins TRBV27 and TRBJ1-6; D gene uncertain. The CDR3 nucleotides read TGTGCCAGCAGTTTAAGCCCTTTATCACCCCTCCACTTT. This gives the protein CASSLSPLSPLHF.